The clone carrying this T cell receptor beta chain was counted many times. Its antigen is as yet unknown. The sample originates from a study of CD8 T cells in ankylosing spondylitis. Points from the study as a whole: Fewer than 10 highly homologous variants formed a TCR beta motif that appeared characteristic of ankylosing spondylitis blood. Disease-linked clones were reportedly significantly enriched in matched ankylosing spondylitis synovial fluid.

By quantitative 5'-RACE with molecular barcodes, the TCR beta libraries were made. TCRdb recomputed calls from the 5' RACE reads with MiXCR, one row per CDR3 protein. The sample includes some 150,000 distinct CDR3 sequences, about an eighth of them seen just once. The CDR3 is 13 amino acids. Germline V gives CDR1 MDHEN, CDR2 SYDVKM. Trimming took off 8 bases at V and 9 bases at J, with 14 bases between the two ends. V and J are TRBV28 and TRBJ1-6; no definite D call. This TCR came from a female donor with ankylosing spondylitis or in good health (not recorded which). Sequencing was carried out using blood, either unsorted or a sorted T cell fraction (not recorded which). The CDR3 region is CASGEGGSSPLHF. In DNA, the CDR3 is TGTGCCAGCGGGGAGGGAGGAAGTTCACCCCTCCACTTT.